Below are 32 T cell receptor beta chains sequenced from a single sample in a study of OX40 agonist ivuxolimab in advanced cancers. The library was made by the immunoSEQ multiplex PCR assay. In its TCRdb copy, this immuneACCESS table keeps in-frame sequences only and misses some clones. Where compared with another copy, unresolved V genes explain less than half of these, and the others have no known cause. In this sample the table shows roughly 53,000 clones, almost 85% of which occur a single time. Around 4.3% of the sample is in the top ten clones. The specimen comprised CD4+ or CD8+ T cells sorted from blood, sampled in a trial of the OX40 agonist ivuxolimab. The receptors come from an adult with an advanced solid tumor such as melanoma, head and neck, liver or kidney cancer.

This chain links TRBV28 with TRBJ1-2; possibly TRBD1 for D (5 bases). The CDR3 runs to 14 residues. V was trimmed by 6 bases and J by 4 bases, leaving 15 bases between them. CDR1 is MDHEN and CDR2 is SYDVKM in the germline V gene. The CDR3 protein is CASSPPGEGYGYTF. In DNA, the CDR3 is TGTGCCAGCAGCCCTCCGGGGGAGGGCTATGGCTACACCTTC.

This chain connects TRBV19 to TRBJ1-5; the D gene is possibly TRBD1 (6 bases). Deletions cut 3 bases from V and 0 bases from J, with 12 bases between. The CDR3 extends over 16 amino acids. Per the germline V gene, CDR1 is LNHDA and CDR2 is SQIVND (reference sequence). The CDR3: CASSIPGTYSNQPQHF. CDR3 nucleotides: TGTGCCAGTAGTATTCCCGGGACATATAGCAATCAGCCCCAGCATTTT.

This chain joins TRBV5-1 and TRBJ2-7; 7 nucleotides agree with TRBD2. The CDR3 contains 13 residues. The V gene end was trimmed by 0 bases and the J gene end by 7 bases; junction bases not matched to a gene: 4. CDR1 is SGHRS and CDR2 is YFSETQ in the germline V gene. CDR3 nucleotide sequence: TGCGCCAGCAGCTTGGCCGGGGGGAGGGAGCAGTACTTC. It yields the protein CASSLAGGREQYF.

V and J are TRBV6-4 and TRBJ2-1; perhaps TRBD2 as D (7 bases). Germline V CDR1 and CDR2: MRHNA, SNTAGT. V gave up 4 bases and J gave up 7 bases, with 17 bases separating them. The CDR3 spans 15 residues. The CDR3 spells CASSAREAGENEQFF. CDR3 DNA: TGTGCCAGCAGTGCCCGGGAGGCAGGGGAAAATGAGCAGTTCTTC.

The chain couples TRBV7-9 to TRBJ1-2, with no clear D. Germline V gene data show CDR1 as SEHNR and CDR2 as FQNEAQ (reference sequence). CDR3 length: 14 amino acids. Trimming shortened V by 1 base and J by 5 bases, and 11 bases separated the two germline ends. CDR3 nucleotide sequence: TGTGCCAGCAGCTTAGAGTCCTCGGGGTATGGCTACACCTTC. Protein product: CASSLESSGYGYTF.

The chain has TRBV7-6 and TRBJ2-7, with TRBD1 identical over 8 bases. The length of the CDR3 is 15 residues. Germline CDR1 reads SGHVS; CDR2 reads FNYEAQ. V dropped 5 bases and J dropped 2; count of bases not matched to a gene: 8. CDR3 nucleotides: TGTGCCAGCAGCCCGGGGACAGGAGATACCTACGAGCAGTACTTC. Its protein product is CASSPGTGDTYEQYF.

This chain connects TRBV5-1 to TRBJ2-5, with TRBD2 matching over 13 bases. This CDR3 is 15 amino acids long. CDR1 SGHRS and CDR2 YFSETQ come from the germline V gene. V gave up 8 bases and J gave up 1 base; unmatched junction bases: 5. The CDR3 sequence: CASRTSGRVQETQYF. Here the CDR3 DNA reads TGCGCCAGTAGAACTAGCGGGAGGGTCCAAGAGACCCAGTACTTC. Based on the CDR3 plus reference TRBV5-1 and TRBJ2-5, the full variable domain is KAGVTQTPRYLIKTRGQQVTLSCSPISGHRSVSWYQQTPGQGLQFLFEYFSETQRNKGNFPGRFSGRQFSNSRSEMNVSTLELGDSALYLCASRTSGRVQETQYFGPGTRLLVL.

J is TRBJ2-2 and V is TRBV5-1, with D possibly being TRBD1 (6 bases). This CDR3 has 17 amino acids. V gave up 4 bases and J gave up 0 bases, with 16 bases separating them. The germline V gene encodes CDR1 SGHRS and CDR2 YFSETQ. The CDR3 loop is CASSKGNRASNTGELFF. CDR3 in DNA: TGCGCCAGCAGCAAAGGTAACAGGGCCTCGAACACCGGGGAGCTGTTTTTT.

CDR3 DNA: TGTGCCAGCAGCCAACGATACACAGATACGCAGTATTTT. Protein sequence: CASSQRYTDTQYF. This chain uses TRBV7-2 with TRBJ2-3; no clear D gene. The ends were cut back, 5 bases at V and 2 bases at J, with 8 bases in the middle. The CDR3 loop spans 13 amino acids. Per germline, CDR1 SGHTA and CDR2 FQGNSA.

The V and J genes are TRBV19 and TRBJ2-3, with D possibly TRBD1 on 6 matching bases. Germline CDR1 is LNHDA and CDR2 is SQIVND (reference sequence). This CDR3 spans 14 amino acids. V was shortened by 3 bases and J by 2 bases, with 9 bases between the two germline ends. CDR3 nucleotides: TGTGCCAGTAGTATTGGACAGAACACAGATACGCAGTATTTT. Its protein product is CASSIGQNTDTQYF.

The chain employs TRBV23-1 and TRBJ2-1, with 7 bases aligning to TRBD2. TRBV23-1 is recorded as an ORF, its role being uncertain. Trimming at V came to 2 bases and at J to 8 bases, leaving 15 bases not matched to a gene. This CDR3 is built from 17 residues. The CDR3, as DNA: TGCGCCAGCAGTCAAGGGCTACTAGCGCCCCAGGGCTATGAGCAGTTCTTC. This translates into CASSQGLLAPQGYEQFF.

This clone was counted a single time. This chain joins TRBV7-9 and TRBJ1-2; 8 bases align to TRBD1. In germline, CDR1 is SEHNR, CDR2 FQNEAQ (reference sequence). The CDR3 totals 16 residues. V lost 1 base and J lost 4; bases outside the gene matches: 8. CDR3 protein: CASSLEPTGGPYGYTF. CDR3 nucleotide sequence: TGTGCCAGCAGCTTAGAACCCACAGGGGGGCCCTATGGCTACACCTTC. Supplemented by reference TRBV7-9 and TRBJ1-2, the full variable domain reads DTGVSQNPRHKITKRGQNVTFRCDPISEHNRLYWYRQTLGQGPEFLTYFQNEAQLEKSRLLSDRFSAERPKGSFSTLEIQRTEQGDSAMYLCASSLEPTGGPYGYTFGSGTRLTVV.

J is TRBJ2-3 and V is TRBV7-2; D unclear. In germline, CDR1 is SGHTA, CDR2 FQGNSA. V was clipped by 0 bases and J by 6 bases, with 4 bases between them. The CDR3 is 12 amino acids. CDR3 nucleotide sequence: TGTGCCAGCAGCTTAGCCCCGGATACGCAGTATTTT. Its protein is CASSLAPDTQYF.

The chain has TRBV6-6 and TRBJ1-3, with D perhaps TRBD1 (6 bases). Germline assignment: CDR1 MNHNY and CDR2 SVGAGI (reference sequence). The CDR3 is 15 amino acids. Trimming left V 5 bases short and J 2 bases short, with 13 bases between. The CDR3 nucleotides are TGTGCCAGCAGTATGGGGGCGGGACCTGGAAACACCATATATTTT. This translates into CASSMGAGPGNTIYF.

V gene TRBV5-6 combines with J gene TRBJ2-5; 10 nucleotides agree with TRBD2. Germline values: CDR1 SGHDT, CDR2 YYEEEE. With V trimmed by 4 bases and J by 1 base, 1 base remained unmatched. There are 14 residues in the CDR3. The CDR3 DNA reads TGTGCCAGCAGCCCTAGCGGGAGCCAAGAGACCCAGTACTTC. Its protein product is CASSPSGSQETQYF. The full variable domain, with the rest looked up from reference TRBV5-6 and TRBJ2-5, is DAGVTQSPTHLIKTRGQQVTLRCSPKSGHDTVSWYQQALGQGPQFIFQYYEEEERQRGNFPDRFSGHQFPNYSSELNVNALLLGDSALYLCASSPSGSQETQYFGPGTRLLVL.

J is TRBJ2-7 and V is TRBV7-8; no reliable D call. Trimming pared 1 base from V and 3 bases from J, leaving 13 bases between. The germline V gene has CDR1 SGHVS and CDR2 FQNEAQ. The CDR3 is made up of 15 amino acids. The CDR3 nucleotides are TGTGCCAGCAGCTTAGGACGGCGGCGGATCTACGAGCAGTACTTC. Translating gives CASSLGRRRIYEQYF.

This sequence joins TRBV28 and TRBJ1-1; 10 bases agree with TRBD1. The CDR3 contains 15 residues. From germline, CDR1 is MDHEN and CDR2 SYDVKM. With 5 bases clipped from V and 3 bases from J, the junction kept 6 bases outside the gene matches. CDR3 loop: CASSIPTGGHTEAFF. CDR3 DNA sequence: TGTGCCAGCAGTATTCCGACAGGGGGCCACACTGAAGCTTTCTTT.

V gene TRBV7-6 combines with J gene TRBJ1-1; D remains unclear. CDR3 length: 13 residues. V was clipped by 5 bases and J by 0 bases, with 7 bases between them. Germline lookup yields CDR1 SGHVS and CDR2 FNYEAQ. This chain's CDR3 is CASSATVNTEAFF. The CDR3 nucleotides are TGTGCCAGCAGCGCGACGGTGAACACTGAAGCTTTCTTT.

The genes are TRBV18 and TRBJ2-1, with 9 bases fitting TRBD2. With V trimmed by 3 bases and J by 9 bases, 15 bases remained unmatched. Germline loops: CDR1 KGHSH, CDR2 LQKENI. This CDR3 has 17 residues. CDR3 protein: CASSPLSSGAGLGEQFF. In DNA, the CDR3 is TGTGCCAGCTCACCGCTATCTAGCGGGGCGGGGTTAGGTGAGCAGTTCTTC.

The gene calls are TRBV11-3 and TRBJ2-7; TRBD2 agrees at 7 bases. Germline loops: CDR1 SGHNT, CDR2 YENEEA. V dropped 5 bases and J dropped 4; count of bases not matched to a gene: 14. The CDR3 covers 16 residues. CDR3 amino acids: CASSPRAGGRQYEQYF. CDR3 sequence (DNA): TGTGCCAGCAGCCCCCGTGCGGGCGGGAGACAGTACGAGCAGTACTTC.

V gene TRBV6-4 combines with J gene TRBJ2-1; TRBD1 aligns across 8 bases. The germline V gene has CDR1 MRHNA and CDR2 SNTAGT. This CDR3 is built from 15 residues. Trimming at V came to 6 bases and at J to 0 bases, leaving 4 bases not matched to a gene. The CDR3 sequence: CASSPDRVSYNEQFF. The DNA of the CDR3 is TGTGCCAGCAGCCCGGACAGGGTCTCCTACAATGAGCAGTTCTTC.

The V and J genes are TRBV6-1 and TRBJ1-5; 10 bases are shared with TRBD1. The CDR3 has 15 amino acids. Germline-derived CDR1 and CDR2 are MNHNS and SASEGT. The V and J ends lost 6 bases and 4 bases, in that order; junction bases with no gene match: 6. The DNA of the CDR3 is TGTGCCAGCAGACCGACAGGGGGCTTAAATCAGCCCCAGCATTTT. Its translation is CASRPTGGLNQPQHF.

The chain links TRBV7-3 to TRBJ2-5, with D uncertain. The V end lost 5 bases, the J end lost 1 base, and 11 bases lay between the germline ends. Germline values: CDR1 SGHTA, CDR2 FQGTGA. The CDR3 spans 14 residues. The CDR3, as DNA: TGTGCCAGCAGCCCCCAGTTTGGCCAAGAGACCCAGTACTTC. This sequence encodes CASSPQFGQETQYF.

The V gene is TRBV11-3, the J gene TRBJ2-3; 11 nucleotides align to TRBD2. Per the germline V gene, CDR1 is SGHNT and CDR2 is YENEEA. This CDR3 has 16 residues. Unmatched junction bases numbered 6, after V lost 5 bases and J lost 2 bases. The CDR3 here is CASSTGTSGFTDTQYF. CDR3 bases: TGTGCCAGCAGCACCGGGACTAGCGGTTTCACAGATACGCAGTATTTT.

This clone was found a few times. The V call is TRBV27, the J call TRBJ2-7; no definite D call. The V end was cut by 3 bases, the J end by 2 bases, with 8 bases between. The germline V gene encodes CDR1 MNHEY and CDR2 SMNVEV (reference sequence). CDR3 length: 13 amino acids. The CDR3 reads CASSFGSTYEQYF. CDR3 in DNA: TGTGCCAGCAGTTTCGGCAGTACCTACGAGCAGTACTTC.

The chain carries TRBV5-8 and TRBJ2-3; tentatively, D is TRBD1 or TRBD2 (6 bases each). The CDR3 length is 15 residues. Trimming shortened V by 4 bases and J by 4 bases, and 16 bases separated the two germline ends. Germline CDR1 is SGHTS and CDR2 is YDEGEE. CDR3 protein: CASSRGGLGSDTQYF. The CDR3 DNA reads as TGTGCCAGCAGCCGAGGGGGGTTAGGCTCAGATACGCAGTATTTT.

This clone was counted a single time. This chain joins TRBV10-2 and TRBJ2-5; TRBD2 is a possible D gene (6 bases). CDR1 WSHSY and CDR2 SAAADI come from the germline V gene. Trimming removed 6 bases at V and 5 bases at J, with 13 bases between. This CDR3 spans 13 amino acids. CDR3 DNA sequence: TGCGCCAGCAGACTTCGGGAGTTCGAGACCCAGTACTTC. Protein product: CASRLREFETQYF.

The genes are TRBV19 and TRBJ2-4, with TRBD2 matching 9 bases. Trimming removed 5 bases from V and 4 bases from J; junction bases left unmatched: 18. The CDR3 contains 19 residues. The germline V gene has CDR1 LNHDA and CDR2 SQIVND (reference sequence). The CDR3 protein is CASSAVPREGLGGKNIQYF. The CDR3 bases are TGTGCCAGTAGTGCTGTGCCGCGGGAGGGCCTCGGGGGGAAAAACATTCAGTACTTC.

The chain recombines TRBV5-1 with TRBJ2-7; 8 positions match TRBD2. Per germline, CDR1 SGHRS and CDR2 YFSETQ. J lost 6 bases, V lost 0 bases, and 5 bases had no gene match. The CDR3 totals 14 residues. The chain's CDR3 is CASSLASGPLEQYF. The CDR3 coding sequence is TGCGCCAGCAGCTTGGCTAGCGGGCCCCTCGAGCAGTACTTC. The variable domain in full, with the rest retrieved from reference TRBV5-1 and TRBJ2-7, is KAGVTQTPRYLIKTRGQQVTLSCSPISGHRSVSWYQQTPGQGLQFLFEYFSETQRNKGNFPGRFSGRQFSNSRSEMNVSTLELGDSALYLCASSLASGPLEQYFGPGTRLTVT.

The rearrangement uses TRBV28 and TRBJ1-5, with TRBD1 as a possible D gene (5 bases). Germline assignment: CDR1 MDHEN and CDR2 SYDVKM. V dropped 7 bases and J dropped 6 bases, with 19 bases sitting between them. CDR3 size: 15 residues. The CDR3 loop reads CASTPHDRRSQPQHF. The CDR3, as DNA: TGTGCCAGCACCCCCCACGACAGAAGGAGTCAGCCCCAGCATTTT. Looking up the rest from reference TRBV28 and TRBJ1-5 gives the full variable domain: DVKVTQSSRYLVKRTGEKVFLECVQDMDHENMFWYRQDPGLGLRLIYFSYDVKMKEKGDIPEGYSVSREKKERFSLILESASTNQTSMYLCASTPHDRRSQPQHFGDGTRLSIL.

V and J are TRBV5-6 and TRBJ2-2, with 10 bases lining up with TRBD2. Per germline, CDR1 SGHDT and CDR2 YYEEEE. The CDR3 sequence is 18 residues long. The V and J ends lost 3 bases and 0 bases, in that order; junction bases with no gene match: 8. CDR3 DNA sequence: TGTGCCAGCAGCTCTCGGAGACTAGCGGGCGCGAACACCGGGGAGCTGTTTTTT. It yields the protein CASSSRRLAGANTGELFF.

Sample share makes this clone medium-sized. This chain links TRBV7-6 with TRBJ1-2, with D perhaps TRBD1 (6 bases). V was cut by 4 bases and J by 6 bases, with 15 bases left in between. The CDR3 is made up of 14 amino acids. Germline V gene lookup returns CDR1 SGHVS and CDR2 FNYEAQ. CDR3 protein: CASSSVQGSDGYTF. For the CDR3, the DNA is TGTGCCAGCAGCTCCGTACAGGGATCGGATGGCTACACCTTC.